One sample yielded the 6 T cell receptor beta chains listed below, sequenced in a study of breast tumors, draining lymph nodes, adjacent tissues. Axillary draining lymph nodes of breast cancer patients supplied the node samples. Each CDR3 protein gets one entry after TCRdb re-called the multiplex PCR reads with MiXCR. The sample has around 190,000 distinct CDR3 sequences; 30% to 35% are singletons. The sample taken for sequencing was axillary lymph node tissue. The receptor source for this set is a female donor with breast cancer. Some clones in this sample may be carry-over from other donors' samples.

In the case of this clonotype: The germline gene is not matched at one end of the junction; a read error may be the cause. The V gene is TRBV19, the J gene TRBJ2-3, with 7 bases fitting TRBD2. This CDR3 region has 17 residues. Germline CDR1 LNHDA, CDR2 SQIVND (reference sequence). The CDR3 bases are TGTGCCAGTATTGGTGTGGGGGGGGATTCGAACACAGATATGCAGTATTTT. It specifies CASIGVGGDSNTDMQYF.

As concerns this clonotype: A much bigger clone sits one base away, suggesting this may be a read error. This chain links TRBV20-1 with TRBJ2-5, with D perhaps given as TRBD1 or TRBD2 (6 bases each). The CDR3 contains 14 residues. Germline V lookup: CDR1 DFQATT, CDR2 SNEGSKA (reference sequence). CDR3 protein: CGAGPGGSGATQYF. In DNA form, the CDR3 reads TGCGGTGCGGGCCCCGGGGGCTCAGGAGCGACCCAGTACTTC.

There are many counts of this clonotype. This chain uses TRBV11-2 with TRBJ1-2, with D tentatively TRBD1 (6 bases). The V end lost 5 bases, the J end lost 6 bases, and 13 bases lay between the germline ends. The CDR3 spans 13 residues. Per germline, CDR1 SGHAT and CDR2 FQNNGV. This chain's CDR3 is CASSTWGQDGYTF. The CDR3 DNA reads TGTGCCAGCAGCACCTGGGGGCAGGATGGCTACACCTTC.

Many counts were recorded for this clonotype. V and J are TRBV7-6 and TRBJ1-3; no clear D gene. Per the germline V gene, CDR1 is SGHVS and CDR2 is FNYEAQ. The germline V and J ends were trimmed by 1 base and 0 bases, with 13 bases remaining between them. CDR3 size: 17 residues. The CDR3 protein is CASSLVGSRLSGNTIYF. CDR3 nucleotide sequence: TGTGCCAGCAGCTTAGTCGGCAGTAGACTCTCTGGAAACACCATATATTTT.

The gene calls are TRBV2 and TRBJ2-1, with 12 bases identical to TRBD2. The CDR3 is 14 residues long. V dropped 6 bases and J dropped 8; count of bases not matched to a gene: 5. Germline CDR1 SNHLY, CDR2 FYNNEI. CDR3 region: CASRVGTSGYEQFF. As DNA, the CDR3 is TGTGCCAGCAGGGTAGGGACTAGCGGGTATGAGCAGTTCTTC.

The chain carries TRBV13 and TRBJ1-4; 7 bases match TRBD1. V lost 5 bases, J lost 0 bases, and 21 bases stayed unmatched. Germline V gene data show CDR1 as PRHDT and CDR2 as FYEKMQ (reference sequence). CDR3 size: 21 residues. CDR3 in amino acids: CASSPRMTGTVPWATNEKLFF. CDR3 coding DNA: TGTGCCAGCAGCCCGAGGATGACAGGGACGGTACCTTGGGCAACTAATGAAAAACTGTTTTTT.